The clone carrying this TCR beta chain was recorded a few times. Its target is not known. This entry comes from a study of beta chain features in type 1 diabetes. Findings and caveats of the study: Shortening that was moderate but significant affected the TCRB CDR3s of Type 1 diabetes patients in all four CD4+ subsets.

Expressed TCRB transcripts were sequenced because the isolated RNA had all been reverse transcribed beforehand. The protocol was immunoSEQ multiplex PCR, while the TCRdb copy is restricted to in-frame clones and leaves out a portion. Of roughly 450,000 clones in the sample, roughly 13% were seen once. The CDR3 runs to 13 residues. Trimming removed 1 base at V and 12 bases at J, with 13 bases between. Germline-derived CDR1 and CDR2 are SGHVS and FNYEAQ. The rearrangement joins TRBV7-6 to TRBJ2-1; D unresolved. Sequencing was carried out using naive CD4+ T cells from blood. This sequence was found in a man aged 25-40 years in good health. The DNA of the CDR3 is TGTGCCAGCAGCTTAGAAGACCGTCTGGTGCAGTTCTTC. Its protein product is CASSLEDRLVQFF.